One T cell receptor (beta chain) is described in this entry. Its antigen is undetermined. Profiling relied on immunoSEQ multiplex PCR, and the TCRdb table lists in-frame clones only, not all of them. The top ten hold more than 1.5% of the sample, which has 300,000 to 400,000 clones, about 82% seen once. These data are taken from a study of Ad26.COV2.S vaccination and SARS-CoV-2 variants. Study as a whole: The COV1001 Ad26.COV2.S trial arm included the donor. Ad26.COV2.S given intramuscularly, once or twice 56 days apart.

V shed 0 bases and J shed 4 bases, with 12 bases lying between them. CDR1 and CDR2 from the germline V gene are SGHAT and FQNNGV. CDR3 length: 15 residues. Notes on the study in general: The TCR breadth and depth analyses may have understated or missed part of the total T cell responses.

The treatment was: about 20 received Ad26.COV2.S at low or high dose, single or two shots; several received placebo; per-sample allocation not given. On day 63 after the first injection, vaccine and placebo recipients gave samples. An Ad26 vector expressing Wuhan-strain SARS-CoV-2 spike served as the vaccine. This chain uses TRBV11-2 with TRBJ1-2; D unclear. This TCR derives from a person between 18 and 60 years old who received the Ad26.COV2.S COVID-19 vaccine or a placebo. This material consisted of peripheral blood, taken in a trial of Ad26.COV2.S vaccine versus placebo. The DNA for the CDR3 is TGTGCCAGCAGCTTAGACGGGAGTGGGATCTATGGCTACACCTTC. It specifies CASSLDGSGIYGYTF.